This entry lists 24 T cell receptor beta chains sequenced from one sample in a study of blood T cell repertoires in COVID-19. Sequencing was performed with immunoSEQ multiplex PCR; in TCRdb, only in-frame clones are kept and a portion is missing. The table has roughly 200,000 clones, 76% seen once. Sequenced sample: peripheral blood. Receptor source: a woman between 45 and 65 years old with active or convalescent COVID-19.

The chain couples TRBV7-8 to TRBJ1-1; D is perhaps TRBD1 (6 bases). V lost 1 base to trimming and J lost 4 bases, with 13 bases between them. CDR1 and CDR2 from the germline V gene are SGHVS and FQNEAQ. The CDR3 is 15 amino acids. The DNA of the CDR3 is TGTGCCAGCAGCTTAGGGATACAGGGACCCACTGAAGCTTTCTTT. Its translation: CASSLGIQGPTEAFF.

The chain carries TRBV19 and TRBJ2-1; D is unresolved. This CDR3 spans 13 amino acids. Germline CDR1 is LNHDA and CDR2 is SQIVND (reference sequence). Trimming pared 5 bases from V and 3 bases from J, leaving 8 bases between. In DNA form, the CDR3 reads TGTGCCAGTAGTTTCAGAAACTACAATGAGCAGTTCTTC. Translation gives CASSFRNYNEQFF.

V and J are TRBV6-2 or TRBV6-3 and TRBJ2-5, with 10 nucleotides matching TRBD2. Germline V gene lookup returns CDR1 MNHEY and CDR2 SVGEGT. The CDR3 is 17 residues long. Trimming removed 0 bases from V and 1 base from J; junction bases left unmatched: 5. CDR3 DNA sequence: TGTGCCAGCAGTTACTCGAGAGCGGGGGGGCCCCAAGAGACCCAGTACTTC. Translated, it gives CASSYSRAGGPQETQYF.

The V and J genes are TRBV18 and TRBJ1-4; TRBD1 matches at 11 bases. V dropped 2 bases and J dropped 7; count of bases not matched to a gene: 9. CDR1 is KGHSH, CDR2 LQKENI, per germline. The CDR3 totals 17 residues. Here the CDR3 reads CASSPADRGPRGEKLFF. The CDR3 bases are TGTGCCAGCTCACCAGCGGACAGGGGGCCTCGGGGTGAAAAACTGTTTTTT.

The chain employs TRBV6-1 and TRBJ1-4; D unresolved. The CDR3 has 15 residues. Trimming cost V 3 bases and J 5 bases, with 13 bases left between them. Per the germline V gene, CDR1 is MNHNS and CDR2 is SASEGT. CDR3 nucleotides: TGTGCCAGCAGTGAGCCGGGTGGTCGGAATGAAAAACTGTTTTTT. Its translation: CASSEPGGRNEKLFF.

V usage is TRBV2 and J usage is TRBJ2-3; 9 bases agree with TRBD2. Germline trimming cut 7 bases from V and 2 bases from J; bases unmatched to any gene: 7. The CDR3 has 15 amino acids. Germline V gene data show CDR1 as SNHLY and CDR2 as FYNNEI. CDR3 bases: TGTGCCAGCAAGAGGCTAGCGGGAACCACAGATACGCAGTATTTT. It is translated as CASKRLAGTTDTQYF.

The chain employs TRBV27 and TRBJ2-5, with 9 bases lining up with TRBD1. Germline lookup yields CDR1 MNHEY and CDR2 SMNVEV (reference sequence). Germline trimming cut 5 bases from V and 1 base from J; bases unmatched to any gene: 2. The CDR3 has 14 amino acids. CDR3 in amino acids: CASSGGQGQETQYF. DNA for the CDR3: TGTGCCAGCAGTGGGGGACAGGGCCAAGAGACCCAGTACTTC.

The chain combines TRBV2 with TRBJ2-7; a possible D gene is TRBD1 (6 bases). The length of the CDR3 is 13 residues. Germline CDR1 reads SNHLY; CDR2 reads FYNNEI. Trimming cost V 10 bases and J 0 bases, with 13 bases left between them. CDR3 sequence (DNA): TGTGCCAACATAGGACAGAGCTCCTACGAGCAGTACTTC. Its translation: CANIGQSSYEQYF.

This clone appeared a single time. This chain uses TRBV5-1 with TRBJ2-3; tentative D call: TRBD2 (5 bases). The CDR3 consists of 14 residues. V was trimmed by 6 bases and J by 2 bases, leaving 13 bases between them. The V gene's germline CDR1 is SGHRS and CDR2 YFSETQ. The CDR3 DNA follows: TGCGCCAGCACGGTGACTACGGCCACAGATACGCAGTATTTT. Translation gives CASTVTTATDTQYF.

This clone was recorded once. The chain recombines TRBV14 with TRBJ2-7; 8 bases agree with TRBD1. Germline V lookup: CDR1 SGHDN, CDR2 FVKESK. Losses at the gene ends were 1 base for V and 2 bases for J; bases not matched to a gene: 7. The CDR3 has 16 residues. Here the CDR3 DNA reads TGTGCCAGCAGCCAAGCGTGGGAGACAGGGGCCTACGAGCAGTACTTC. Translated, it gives CASSQAWETGAYEQYF. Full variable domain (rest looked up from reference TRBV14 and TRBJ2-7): EAGVTQFPSHSVIEKGQTVTLRCDPISGHDNLYWYRRVMGKEIKFLLHFVKESKQDESGMPNNRFLAERTGGTYSTLKVQPAELEDSGVYFCASSQAWETGAYEQYFGPGTRLTVT.

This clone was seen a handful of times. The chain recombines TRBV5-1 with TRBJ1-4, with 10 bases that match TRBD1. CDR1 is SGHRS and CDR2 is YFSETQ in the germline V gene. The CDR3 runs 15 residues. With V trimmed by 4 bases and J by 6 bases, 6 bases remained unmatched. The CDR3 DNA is TGCGCCAGCAGCACCACGGGGACAGGGGATGAAAAACTGTTTTTT. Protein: CASSTTGTGDEKLFF.

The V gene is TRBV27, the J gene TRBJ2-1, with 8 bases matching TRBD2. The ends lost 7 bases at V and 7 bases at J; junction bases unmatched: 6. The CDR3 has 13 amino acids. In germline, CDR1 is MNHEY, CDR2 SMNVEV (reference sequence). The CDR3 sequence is CASNPGGPNEQFF. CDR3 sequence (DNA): TGTGCCAGCAACCCGGGAGGGCCGAATGAGCAGTTCTTC.

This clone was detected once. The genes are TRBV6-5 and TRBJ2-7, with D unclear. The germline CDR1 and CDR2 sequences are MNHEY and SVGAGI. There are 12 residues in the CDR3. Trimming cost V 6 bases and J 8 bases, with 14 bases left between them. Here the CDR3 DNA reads TGTGCCAGCAGCTCCAGTGATACCAAGCAGTACTTC. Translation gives CASSSSDTKQYF.

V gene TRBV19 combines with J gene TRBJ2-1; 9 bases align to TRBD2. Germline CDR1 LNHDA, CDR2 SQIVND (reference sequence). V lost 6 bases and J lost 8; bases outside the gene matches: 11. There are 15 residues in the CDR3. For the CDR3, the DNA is TGTGCCAGTAGAGAGAGGCAACTAGCGGGTGATGAGCAGTTCTTC. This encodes CASRERQLAGDEQFF.

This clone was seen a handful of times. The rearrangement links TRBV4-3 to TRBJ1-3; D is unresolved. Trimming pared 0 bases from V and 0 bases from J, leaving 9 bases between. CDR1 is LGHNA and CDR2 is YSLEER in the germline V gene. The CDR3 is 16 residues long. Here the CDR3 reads CASSQERHSSGNTIYF. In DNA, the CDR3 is TGCGCCAGCAGCCAAGAAAGACACAGCTCTGGAAACACCATATATTTT.

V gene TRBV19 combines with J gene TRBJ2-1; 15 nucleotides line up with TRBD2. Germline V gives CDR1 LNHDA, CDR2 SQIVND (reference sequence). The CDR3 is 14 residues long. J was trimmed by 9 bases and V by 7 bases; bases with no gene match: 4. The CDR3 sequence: CASTPGLAGGEQFF. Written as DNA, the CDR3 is TGTGCCAGTACCCCGGGACTAGCGGGAGGTGAGCAGTTCTTC.

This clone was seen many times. The CDR3 loop reads CAIRKTGGASDEQYF. The CDR3 bases are TGTGCCATCAGGAAGACAGGGGGCGCCAGCGACGAGCAGTACTTC. The chain joins TRBV10-3 to TRBJ2-7; 10 nucleotides line up with TRBD1. This CDR3 is 15 amino acids long. CDR1 ENHRY and CDR2 SYGVKD come from the germline V gene. V dropped 6 bases and J dropped 5; count of bases not matched to a gene: 10.

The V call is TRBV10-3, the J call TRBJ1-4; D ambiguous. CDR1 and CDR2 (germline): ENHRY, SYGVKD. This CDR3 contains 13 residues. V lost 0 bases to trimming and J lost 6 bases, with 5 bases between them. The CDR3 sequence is CAISESQDEKLFF. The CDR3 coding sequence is TGTGCCATCAGTGAGTCGCAGGATGAAAAACTGTTTTTT.

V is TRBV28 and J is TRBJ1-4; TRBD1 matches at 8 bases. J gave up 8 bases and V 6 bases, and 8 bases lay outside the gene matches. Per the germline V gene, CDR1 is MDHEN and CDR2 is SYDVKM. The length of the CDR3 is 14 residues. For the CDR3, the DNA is TGTGCCAGCAGCCCGACCGGACAGGGAGAAAAACTGTTTTTT. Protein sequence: CASSPTGQGEKLFF.

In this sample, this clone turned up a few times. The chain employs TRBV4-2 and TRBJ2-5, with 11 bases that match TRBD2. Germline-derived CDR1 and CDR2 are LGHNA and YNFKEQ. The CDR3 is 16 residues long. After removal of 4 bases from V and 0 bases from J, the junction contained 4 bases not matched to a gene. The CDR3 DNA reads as TGTGCCAGCAGCCGTGGGACTAGCGGTTACCAAGAGACCCAGTACTTC. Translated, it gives CASSRGTSGYQETQYF.

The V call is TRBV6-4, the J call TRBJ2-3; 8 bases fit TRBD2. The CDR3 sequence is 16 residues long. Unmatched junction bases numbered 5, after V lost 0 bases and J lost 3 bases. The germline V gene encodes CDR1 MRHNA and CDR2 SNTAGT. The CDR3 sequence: CASSDSREGRTDTQYF. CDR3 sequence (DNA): TGTGCCAGCAGTGACTCTCGGGAGGGCCGGACAGATACGCAGTATTTT.

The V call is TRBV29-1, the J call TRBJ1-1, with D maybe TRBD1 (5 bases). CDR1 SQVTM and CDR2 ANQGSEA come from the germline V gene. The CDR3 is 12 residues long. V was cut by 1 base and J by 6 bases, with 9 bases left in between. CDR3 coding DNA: TGCAGCGTTGAAGCTCTGACAGCTGAAGCTTTCTTT. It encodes CSVEALTAEAFF.

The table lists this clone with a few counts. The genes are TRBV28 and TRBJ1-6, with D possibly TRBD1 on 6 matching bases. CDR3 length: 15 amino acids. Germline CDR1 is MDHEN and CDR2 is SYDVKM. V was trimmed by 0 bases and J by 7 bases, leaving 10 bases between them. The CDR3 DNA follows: TGTGCCAGCAGTTTATGGGGGGCCAGGAATTCACCCCTCCACTTT. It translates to CASSLWGARNSPLHF.

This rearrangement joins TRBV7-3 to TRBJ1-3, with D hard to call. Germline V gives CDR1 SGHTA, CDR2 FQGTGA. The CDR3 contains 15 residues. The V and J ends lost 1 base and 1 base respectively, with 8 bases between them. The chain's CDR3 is CASSLNAGSGNTIYF. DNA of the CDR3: TGTGCCAGCAGCTTAAATGCGGGTTCTGGAAACACCATATATTTT.